This TCR beta chain was sequenced in a study of OX40 agonist ivuxolimab in advanced cancers. Findings of the study overall: On average, CD8+ T cells showed a greater number of expanded clones than CD4+. Near-lowest levels of clonal expansion characterized partial responders at 0.1-3.0 mg/kg. Dosing at 0.1 to 3.0 mg/kg was accompanied by clonal expansion of CD4+ and CD8+ blood T cells by week 6.

This clone was counted between two and nine times. What it recognizes is unknown. Data came from immunoSEQ multiplex PCR; TCRdb stores just in-frame clones and leaves some out. The sample carries over 70,000 clones, over 75% recorded once. The clonotype comes from an adult with an advanced solid tumor such as melanoma, head and neck, liver or kidney cancer. The material sequenced was CD4+ or CD8+ T cells sorted from blood, taken in a trial of the OX40 agonist ivuxolimab.

CDR3 nucleotide sequence: TGTGCCAGCAGTGATATCGGTAAAGGGAAGGTGACCGGGGAGCTGTTTTTT. Residues: CASSDIGKGKVTGELFF. This sequence joins TRBV6-1 and TRBJ2-2; D gene uncertain. V was clipped by 3 bases and J by 5 bases, with 19 bases between them. In germline, CDR1 is MNHNS, CDR2 SASEGT. The CDR3 has 17 residues.